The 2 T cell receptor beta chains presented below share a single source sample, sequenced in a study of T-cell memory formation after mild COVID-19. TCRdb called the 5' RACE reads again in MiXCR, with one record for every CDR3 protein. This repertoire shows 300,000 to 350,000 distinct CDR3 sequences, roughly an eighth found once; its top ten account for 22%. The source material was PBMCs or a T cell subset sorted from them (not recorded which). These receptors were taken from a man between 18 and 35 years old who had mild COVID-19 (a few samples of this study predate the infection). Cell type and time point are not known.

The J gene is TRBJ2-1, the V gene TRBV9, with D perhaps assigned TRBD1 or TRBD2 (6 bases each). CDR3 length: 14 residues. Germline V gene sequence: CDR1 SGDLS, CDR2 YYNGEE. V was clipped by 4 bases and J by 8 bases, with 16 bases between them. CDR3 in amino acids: CASSPRTEGDEQFF. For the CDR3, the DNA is TGTGCCAGCAGCCCTCGGACGGAGGGGGATGAGCAGTTCTTC.

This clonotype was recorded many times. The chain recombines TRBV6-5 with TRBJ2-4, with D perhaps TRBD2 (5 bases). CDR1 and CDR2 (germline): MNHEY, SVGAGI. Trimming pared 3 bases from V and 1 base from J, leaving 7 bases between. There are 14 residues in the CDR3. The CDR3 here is CASSYSEAKNIQYF. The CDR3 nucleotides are TGTGCCAGCAGTTATAGCGAGGCCAAAAACATTCAGTACTTC.